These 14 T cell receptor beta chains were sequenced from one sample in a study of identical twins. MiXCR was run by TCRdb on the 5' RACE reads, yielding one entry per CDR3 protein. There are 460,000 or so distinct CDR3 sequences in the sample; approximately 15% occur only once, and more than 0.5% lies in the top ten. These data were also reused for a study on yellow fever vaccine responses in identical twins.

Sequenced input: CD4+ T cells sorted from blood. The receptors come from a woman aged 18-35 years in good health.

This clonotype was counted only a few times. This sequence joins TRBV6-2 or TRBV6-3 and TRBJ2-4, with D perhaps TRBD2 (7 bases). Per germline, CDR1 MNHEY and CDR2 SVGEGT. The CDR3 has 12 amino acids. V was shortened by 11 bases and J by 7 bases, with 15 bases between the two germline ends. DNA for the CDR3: TGTGCCGCTAGAGGGGGGGGCAACATTCAGTACTTC. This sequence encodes CAARGGGNIQYF.

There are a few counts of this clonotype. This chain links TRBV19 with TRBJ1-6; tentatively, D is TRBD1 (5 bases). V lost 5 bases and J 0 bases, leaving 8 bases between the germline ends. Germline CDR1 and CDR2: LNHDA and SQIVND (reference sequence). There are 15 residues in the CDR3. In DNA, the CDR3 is TGTGCCAGTAGTCCGGGGGTCTCCTATAATTCACCCCTCCACTTT. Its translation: CASSPGVSYNSPLHF.

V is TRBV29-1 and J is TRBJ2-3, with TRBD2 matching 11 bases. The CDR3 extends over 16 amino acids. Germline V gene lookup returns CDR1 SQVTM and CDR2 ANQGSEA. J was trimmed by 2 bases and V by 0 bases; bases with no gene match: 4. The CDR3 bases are TGCAGCGTTGAAGAACGACTAGCGGGGACCACAGATACGCAGTATTTT. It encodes CSVEERLAGTTDTQYF.

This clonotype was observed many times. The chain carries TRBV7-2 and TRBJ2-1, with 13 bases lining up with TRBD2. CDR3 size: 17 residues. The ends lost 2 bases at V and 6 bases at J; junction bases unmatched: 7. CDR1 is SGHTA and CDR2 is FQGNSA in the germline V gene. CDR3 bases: TGTGCCAGCAGCTTAATGAGGACTAGCGGGAGTTTCAATGAGCAGTTCTTC. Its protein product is CASSLMRTSGSFNEQFF.

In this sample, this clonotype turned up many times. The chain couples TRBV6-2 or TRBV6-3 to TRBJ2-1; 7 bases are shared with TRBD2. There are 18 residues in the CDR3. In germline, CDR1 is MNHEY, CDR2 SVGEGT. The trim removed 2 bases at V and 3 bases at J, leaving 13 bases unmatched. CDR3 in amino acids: CASSYPGKASGLYNEQFF. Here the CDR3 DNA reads TGTGCCAGCAGTTACCCAGGGAAAGCTAGCGGCCTCTACAATGAGCAGTTCTTC.

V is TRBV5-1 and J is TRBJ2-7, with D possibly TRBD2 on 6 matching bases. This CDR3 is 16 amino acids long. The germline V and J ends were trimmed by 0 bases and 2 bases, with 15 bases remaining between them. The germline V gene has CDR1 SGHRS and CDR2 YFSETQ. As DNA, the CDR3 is TGCGCCAGCAGCTTGGGGGCTCCGGGACTGGCCTACGAGCAGTACTTC. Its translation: CASSLGAPGLAYEQYF.

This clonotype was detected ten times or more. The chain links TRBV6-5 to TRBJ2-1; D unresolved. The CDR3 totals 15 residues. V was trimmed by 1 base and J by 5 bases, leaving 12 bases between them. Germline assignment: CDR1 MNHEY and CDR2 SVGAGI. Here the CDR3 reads CASSYFGERDNEQFF. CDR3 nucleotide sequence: TGTGCCAGCAGTTACTTTGGGGAAAGGGACAATGAGCAGTTCTTC.

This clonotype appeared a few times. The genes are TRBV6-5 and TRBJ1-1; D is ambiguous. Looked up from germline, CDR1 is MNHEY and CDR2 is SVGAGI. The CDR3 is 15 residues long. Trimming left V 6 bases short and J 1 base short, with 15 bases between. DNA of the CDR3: TGTGCCAGCAGCAATCCCCTTTGGGGGAACACTGAAGCTTTCTTT. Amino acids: CASSNPLWGNTEAFF.

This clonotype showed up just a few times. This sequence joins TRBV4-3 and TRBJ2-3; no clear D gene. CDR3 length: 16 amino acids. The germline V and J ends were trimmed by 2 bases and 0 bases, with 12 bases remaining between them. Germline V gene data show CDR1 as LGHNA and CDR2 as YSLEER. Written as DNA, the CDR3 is TGCGCCAGCAGCCAATCGGGCGGAGCGAGCACAGATACGCAGTATTTT. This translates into CASSQSGGASTDTQYF.

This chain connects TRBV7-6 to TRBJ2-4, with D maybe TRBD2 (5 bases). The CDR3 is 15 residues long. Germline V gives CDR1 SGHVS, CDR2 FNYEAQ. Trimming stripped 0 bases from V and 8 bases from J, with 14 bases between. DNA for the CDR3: TGTGCCAGCAGCTTAGCCGGCGCGGACTGGGACATTCAGTACTTC. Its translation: CASSLAGADWDIQYF.

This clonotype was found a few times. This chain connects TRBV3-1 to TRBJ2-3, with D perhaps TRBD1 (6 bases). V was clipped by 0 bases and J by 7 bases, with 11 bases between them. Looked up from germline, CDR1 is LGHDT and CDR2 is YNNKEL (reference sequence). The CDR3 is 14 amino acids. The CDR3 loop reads CASSQDLQGNTQYF. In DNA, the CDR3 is TGTGCCAGCAGCCAAGATCTTCAGGGGAATACGCAGTATTTT.

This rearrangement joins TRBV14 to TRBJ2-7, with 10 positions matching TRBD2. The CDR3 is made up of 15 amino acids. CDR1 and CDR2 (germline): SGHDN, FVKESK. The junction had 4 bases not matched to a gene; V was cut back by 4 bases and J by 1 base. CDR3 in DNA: TGTGCCAGCAGCCCGCTAGCGGGAGAGTCCTACGAGCAGTACTTC. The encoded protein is CASSPLAGESYEQYF.

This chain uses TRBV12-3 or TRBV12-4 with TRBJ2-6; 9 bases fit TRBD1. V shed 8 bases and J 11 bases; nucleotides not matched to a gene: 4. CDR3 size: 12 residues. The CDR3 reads CASQGQGDVLTF. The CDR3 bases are TGTGCCAGCCAGGGACAGGGCGACGTCCTGACTTTC.

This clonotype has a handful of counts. The CDR3 nucleotides read TGTGCCAGCAGCTTAGGAGGCTGGAACCTCGGCTCCTACAATGAGCAGTTCTTC. It is translated as CASSLGGWNLGSYNEQFF. The chain couples TRBV7-8 to TRBJ2-1; no definite D call. The CDR3 totals 18 residues. Trimming cost V 1 base and J 0 bases, with 16 bases left between them. CDR1 is SGHVS, CDR2 FQNEAQ, per germline.